This is a list of T cell receptor beta chains from one sample in a study of human T cells and chemical hapten exposure. TCRdb itself ran the RACE reads through MiXCR, one entry per CDR3 protein. The data hold some 110,000 distinct CDR3 sequences, with less than 45% observed a single time. The sequences come from whole blood, collected in connection with sensitization to the hapten diphenylcyclopropenone (DPC). These receptors were taken from a middle-aged man with alopecia areata. Some clones in this sample may be carry-over from other donors' samples. CDR3s include the opening cysteine and the closing phenylalanine or tryptophan. Each record gives: V gene, J gene, CDR3 protein.

TRBV27,TRBJ1-1,CASSLRGSGEAFF
TRBV7-9,TRBJ1-1,CASSEPLFGCFSEAFF
TRBV2,TRBJ2-3,CASSWTSGRSTDTQYF
TRBV19,TRBJ2-1,CASTGSSYNEQFF
TRBV7-9,TRBJ2-7,CASSNKPEQYF
TRBV12-3/TRBV12-4,TRBJ1-1,CASRTETEAFF
TRBV27,TRBJ1-5,CASSSGQWGNQPQHF
TRBV11-3,TRBJ2-1,CASSLELAGTHEQFF
TRBV7-6,TRBJ2-5,CASSFRTGMSQETQYF
TRBV6-5,TRBJ2-3,CASRSSSGTDTQYF
TRBV6-5,TRBJ2-1,CASSLTSGRAQGEQFF
TRBV14,TRBJ2-1,CASSQASAYNEQFF
TRBV15,TRBJ2-3,CATSREPKGGGDTQYF
TRBV9,TRBJ2-2,CASSVVSSGNTGELFF
TRBV20-1,TRBJ2-1,CSARPGTGLRNEQFF
TRBV20-1,TRBJ2-1,CSAILRPNEQFF
TRBV3-1,TRBJ2-5,CASSQVVRRNQETQYF
TRBV6-5,TRBJ1-2,CASTPGQGIGYTF
TRBV7-2,TRBJ2-5,CASSAQGAQYF
TRBV6-5,TRBJ1-4,CASSTGTGYEKLFF
TRBV7-8,TRBJ2-3,CASSSARADTQYF
TRBV13,TRBJ1-5,CASSLGDNQPQHF
TRBV5-1,TRBJ1-2,CASSLGSDYGYTF
TRBV29-1,TRBJ2-3,CSVPGQNTDTQYF
TRBV7-9,TRBJ1-2,CASSQTNYGYTF
TRBV7-9,TRBJ2-1,CASSFPSGRVDEQFF
TRBV5-1,TRBJ2-5,CASRTGGALLETQYF
TRBV27,TRBJ2-2,CASSLSRGREAGELFF
TRBV9,TRBJ2-5,CASSPRPDRRGETQYF
TRBV4-3,TRBJ1-4,CASSQDGVRAIGEKLFF
TRBV27,TRBJ2-3,CASSLSSGVTDTQYF
TRBV15,TRBJ2-3,CATSTATTDTQYF
TRBV4-2,TRBJ1-6,CASSQDGGADSPLHF
TRBV28,TRBJ1-5,CASSSGGQPQHF
TRBV5-1,TRBJ2-2,CASSLPTANTGELFF
TRBV5-4,TRBJ2-3,CASKTTSTDTQYF
TRBV15,TRBJ2-3,CATSRDVGAITDTQYF
TRBV4-2,TRBJ2-4,CASSYSSRGFAKNIQYF
TRBV7-8,TRBJ2-1,CASRVGQNNEQFF
TRBV6-5,TRBJ2-2,CASSPRRTGELFF
TRBV12-3/TRBV12-4,TRBJ2-3,CASSSGQGLDTQYF
TRBV10-3,TRBJ2-6,CAISELRGGSTGANVLTF
TRBV7-2,TRBJ1-2,CASRGTGTYGYTF
TRBV20-1,TRBJ2-3,CSAATPGRSPDTQYF
TRBV6-2/TRBV6-3,TRBJ1-5,CASRTTGDQPQHF
TRBV12-3/TRBV12-4,TRBJ1-5,CASSLGTVSNQPQHF
TRBV7-9,TRBJ2-1,CASSHPTSLGSYNEQFF
TRBV12-3/TRBV12-4,TRBJ2-7,CASSQDSISYEQYF
TRBV4-2,TRBJ1-4,CASSQDGAGTNEKLFF
TRBV5-1,TRBJ2-1,CASSFQRGDYNEQFF
TRBV2,TRBJ1-6,CASRTGQWDSPLHF
TRBV7-2,TRBJ2-7,CASSLGLAEFVF
TRBV4-1,TRBJ1-1,CASSPGQGVIKKNTEAFF
TRBV5-1,TRBJ2-5,CASSLVEGIETQYF